A selection of T cell receptor beta chains follows, all from one sample in a study of blood T cell repertoires in COVID-19. Repertoires were generated with immunoSEQ multiplex PCR, while TCRdb's copy carries only in-frame clones and drops some. Of a few hundred thousand clones listed, approximately 87% are singletons. Material for sequencing was peripheral blood. The receptor source for this set is a man between 60 and 75 years old with acute or convalescent COVID-19. CDR3s include the opening cysteine and the closing phenylalanine or tryptophan. Each record gives: J gene, clone size, V gene, CDR3 protein. Expanded clones get a size class; other rows say once, few or many, or leave the size out.

TRBJ1-1	-	TRBV6-1	CASSETRQTNTEAFF
TRBJ1-5	-	TRBV7-2	CASSLWGGNQPQHF
TRBJ2-1	-	TRBV5-1	CASSQGGGESYNEQFF
TRBJ1-3	-	TRBV6-5	CASSKGQTSGNTIYF
TRBJ2-1	-	TRBV27	CASGTSGYNEQFF
TRBJ2-3	-	TRBV4-1	CASSQLWSSGRALFTDTQYF
TRBJ1-1	-	TRBV4-2	CASVVGGNTEAFF
TRBJ2-2	-	TRBV30	CAWRDGTGFTGELFF
TRBJ1-1	-	TRBV2	CASSRDRGNTEAFF
TRBJ2-7	-	TRBV11-3	CASSHGRAGGPYEQYF
TRBJ1-3	-	TRBV5-6	CASSFPGGDGNTIYF
TRBJ2-2	-	TRBV7-3	CASSLHGSGTGELFF
TRBJ2-1	few	TRBV9	CASSVGGTSGYNEQFF
TRBJ1-1	-	TRBV7-9	CASSSGGVTEAFF
TRBJ1-2	once	TRBV5-1	CASSLESYYGYTF
TRBJ1-4	once	TRBV5-6	CASSYDFYSEKLFF
TRBJ2-1	-	TRBV24-1	CATSGGTYNEQFF
TRBJ2-3	-	TRBV7-6	CASSVRDRGTDTQYF
TRBJ2-2	-	TRBV6-2/TRBV6-3	CASSYWAGGGTGELFF
TRBJ2-5	-	TRBV19	CASSRRQGQGETQYF
TRBJ2-1	-	TRBV5-4	CASKTGGTGPNEQFF